The 8 T cell receptor beta chains presented below share a single source sample, sequenced in a study of T cells after yellow fever vaccination. TCRdb reprocessed the 5' RACE reads with MiXCR, giving one entry per CDR3 protein. The sample yields just under 600,000 distinct CDR3 sequences, about 14% seen once. The specimen comprised PBMCs, sampled on the day of the yellow fever booster vaccination. These receptor sequences come from a man aged 25-40 years who received the YFV17D yellow fever vaccine.

This clonotype was counted a few times. The J gene is TRBJ2-5, the V gene TRBV9; D is perhaps TRBD2 (5 bases). Germline V gene data show CDR1 as SGDLS and CDR2 as YYNGEE. The CDR3 loop spans 15 amino acids. The V gene lost 4 bases and the J gene lost 2 bases, with 15 bases spanning the gap. This chain's CDR3 is CASSSSLQRQETQYF. In DNA form, the CDR3 reads TGTGCCAGCAGCTCCTCCCTCCAGCGGCAAGAGACCCAGTACTTC.

This clonotype has a handful of counts. The chain recombines TRBV20-1 with TRBJ2-3; tentatively, D is TRBD2 (7 bases). The V end was cut by 5 bases, the J end by 2 bases, with 17 bases between. This CDR3 region has 15 residues. Germline V gives CDR1 DFQATT, CDR2 SNEGSKA (reference sequence). CDR3 in amino acids: CSAEGGGGSTDTQYF. The CDR3 DNA reads TGCAGTGCTGAGGGGGGGGGCGGGTCCACAGATACGCAGTATTTT.

This sequence joins TRBV7-2 and TRBJ2-2, with D unresolved. The CDR3 is made up of 15 amino acids. In germline, CDR1 is SGHTA, CDR2 FQGNSA. Trimming cost V 2 bases and J 5 bases, with 12 bases left between them. The CDR3 DNA reads TGTGCCAGCAGCTTAAGTTCTGGCGAGACCGGGGAGCTGTTTTTT. The encoded protein is CASSLSSGETGELFF.

This clonotype was observed a few times. The V and J genes are TRBV3-1 and TRBJ1-2, with D possibly being TRBD1 (5 bases). Germline loops: CDR1 LGHDT, CDR2 YNNKEL (reference sequence). The CDR3 runs 16 residues. V gave up 3 bases and J gave up 3 bases, with 17 bases separating them. As DNA, the CDR3 is TGTGCCAGCAGCCATCCTGGGGGGATCTTGTACTATGGCTACACCTTC. The encoded protein is CASSHPGGILYYGYTF.

This clonotype has a handful of counts. This chain connects TRBV20-1 to TRBJ2-2, with TRBD1 as a possible D gene (6 bases). The length of the CDR3 is 15 residues. The V gene lost 6 bases and the J gene lost 1 base, with 15 bases spanning the gap. Per germline, CDR1 DFQATT and CDR2 SNEGSKA (reference sequence). The CDR3 is CSARRDIENTGELFF. DNA of the CDR3: TGCAGTGCACGACGGGACATTGAGAACACCGGGGAGCTGTTTTTT.

This chain links TRBV27 with TRBJ2-7; D not resolved. Germline assignment: CDR1 MNHEY and CDR2 SMNVEV (reference sequence). The CDR3 consists of 15 residues. Trimming removed 8 bases from V and 1 base from J, with 18 bases in between. The CDR3 DNA follows: TGTGCCAGCGCAAAGGCCCACTCAGTATCCTACGAGCAGTACTTC. This sequence encodes CASAKAHSVSYEQYF.

This clonotype was found many times. V usage is TRBV5-1 and J usage is TRBJ2-2; 8 positions agree with TRBD1. Germline loops: CDR1 SGHRS, CDR2 YFSETQ. Unmatched junction bases numbered 12, after V lost 0 bases and J lost 2 bases. The CDR3 consists of 19 residues. CDR3 amino acids: CASSLALGTGDFNTGELFF. The CDR3 DNA reads TGCGCCAGCAGCTTGGCCCTTGGGACAGGAGATTTTAACACCGGGGAGCTGTTTTTT. The full variable domain, rest sourced from reference TRBV5-1 and TRBJ2-2, is KAGVTQTPRYLIKTRGQQVTLSCSPISGHRSVSWYQQTPGQGLQFLFEYFSETQRNKGNFPGRFSGRQFSNSRSEMNVSTLELGDSALYLCASSLALGTGDFNTGELFFGEGSRLTVL.

This clonotype was seen more than once but under ten times. J is TRBJ2-3 and V is TRBV20-1; tentative D call: TRBD1 (6 bases). Germline CDR1 DFQATT, CDR2 SNEGSKA (reference sequence). The CDR3 loop spans 14 amino acids. V was pared by 6 bases and J by 10 bases, with 23 bases between. Written as DNA, the CDR3 is TGCAGTGCACGAACGGGGACAACGGCATCCCCGCAGTATTTT. Its translation: CSARTGTTASPQYF.